These 7 T cell receptor beta chains were all obtained from the same sample, sequenced in a study of blood T cell repertoires in COVID-19. The table came from immunoSEQ multiplex PCR; TCRdb's copy has only in-frame clones and leaves some out. The sample includes about 290,000 clones, 85% of them seen just once. Specimen: peripheral blood. The receptors originated from a woman in her forties or fifties with active or convalescent COVID-19.

The chain links TRBV28 to TRBJ1-2, with a tentative D call TRBD1 (5 bases). V was cut by 4 bases and J by 8 bases, with 14 bases left in between. CDR3 length equals 13 residues. The germline V gene has CDR1 MDHEN and CDR2 SYDVKM. CDR3 in amino acids: CASSSNPRVGYTF. CDR3 coding DNA: TGTGCCAGCAGTTCGAATCCCAGGGTAGGCTACACCTTC.

This sequence joins TRBV11-2 and TRBJ1-1, with no clear D. Trimming left V 7 bases short and J 0 bases short, with 21 bases between. The CDR3 is 17 amino acids. Germline V gene data show CDR1 as SGHAT and CDR2 as FQNNGV. CDR3 sequence (DNA): TGTGCCAGCACCGACACCTGGGCCAAGAGCATGAACACTGAAGCTTTCTTT. It encodes CASTDTWAKSMNTEAFF.

This rearrangement joins TRBV19 to TRBJ2-2; 7 bases are shared with TRBD2. The CDR3 runs to 13 residues. V dropped 6 bases and J dropped 5; count of bases not matched to a gene: 3. Per germline, CDR1 LNHDA and CDR2 SQIVND (reference sequence). As DNA, the CDR3 is TGTGCCAGTAGATGGGGACTAACCGGGGAGCTGTTTTTT. Amino acid sequence: CASRWGLTGELFF.

The chain carries TRBV28 and TRBJ1-2; a possible D gene is TRBD1 (6 bases). Per germline, CDR1 MDHEN and CDR2 SYDVKM. V lost 8 bases and J 2 bases, leaving 12 bases between the germline ends. CDR3 size: 13 residues. The CDR3 sequence: CASAWGHNYGYTF. CDR3 DNA: TGTGCCAGCGCATGGGGACACAACTATGGCTACACCTTC.

The chain has TRBV9 and TRBJ2-2; 9 bases map to TRBD1. CDR1 is SGDLS and CDR2 is YYNGEE in the germline V gene. The CDR3 is 16 residues long. V gave up 4 bases and J gave up 4 bases; unmatched junction bases: 8. The DNA for the CDR3 is TGTGCCAGCAGCCCTCGGACAGGGGCCCGCACCGGGGAGCTGTTTTTT. This translates into CASSPRTGARTGELFF. Full variable domain (rest looked up from reference TRBV9 and TRBJ2-2): DSGVTQTPKHLITATGQRVTLRCSPRSGDLSVYWYQQSLDQGLQFLIQYYNGEERAKGNILERFSAQQFPDLHSELNLSSLELGDSALYFCASSPRTGARTGELFFGEGSRLTVL.

V gene TRBV18 combines with J gene TRBJ2-5; 12 positions match TRBD2. J was trimmed by 5 bases and V by 3 bases; bases with no gene match: 19. CDR3 length: 20 amino acids. CDR1 is KGHSH and CDR2 is LQKENI in the germline V gene. The CDR3 nucleotides are TGTGCCAGCTCACCGCTAAATCTAGCGGGAGGGCCTCGTTCACGGGAGACCCAGTACTTC. Translating gives CASSPLNLAGGPRSRETQYF.

The chain recombines TRBV18 with TRBJ2-2; TRBD1 might be the D (6 bases). Germline CDR1 is KGHSH and CDR2 is LQKENI. V was clipped by 6 bases and J by 3 bases, with 14 bases between them. The CDR3 is 15 residues long. The DNA for the CDR3 is TGTGCCAGCTCGGAGACAGGTTTCGACACCGGGGAGCTGTTTTTT. Its protein is CASSETGFDTGELFF.